This TCR beta chain was captured by sequencing in a study of blood T cell repertoires in COVID-19 (TCRdb year 2020). Describing the broader study: Samples from collaborators originated in the United States, Italy and Spain and spanned both the acute and convalescent phases of COVID-19. The repertoires were released in a freely available public database intended as a resource for research on the immune response to SARS-CoV-2. Samples were obtained from the ongoing ImmuneRACE study (first 160 participants) and from approximately 1,200 subjects provided by 6 global collaborators. The dataset comprised deeply sampled blood TCRbeta repertoires from subjects exposed to, actively infected with, or recovered from COVID-19. The material from the prospective study consisted of cDNA or gDNA derived from T cells, B-cell-depleted T cells, or PBMCs. A de-identified subject ID, COVID-19 status, age in years and sex were almost always included in the sample metadata. HLA class I and class II types, where available, came from metadata supplied by the sample provider rather than from assay-based typing.

Its CDR3 holds 14 amino acids, cysteine through phenylalanine. Of all the DNA, just the CDR3 is kept, 42 bases in frame from base 1. CDR1 and CDR2, looked up from the germline V gene, are SGDLS and YYNGEE. Relative to germline, V is 4 bases shorter and J is 6 bases shorter, with 13 bases between their ends. The immunoSEQ Assay, a bias-controlled multiplex PCR, was used to amplify TCRbeta CDR3 regions from genomic DNA. On the study's bioinformatics: Nucleated cell counts per sample were estimated from amplification of reference gene primers within the assay. To quantify the absolute abundance of each unique TCRbeta CDR3 rearrangement, sequence reads were collapsed and filtered. For each sample, productive Simpson clonality was calculated as the square root of Simpson's diversity index across productive rearrangements. Held by TCRdb, this immuneACCESS table contains in-frame sequences only and omits some clones. Under half of the omission traces to an unresolved V gene where checked; the cause of the rest is unknown. From that table come the V and J calls and clone size; the DNA was used to work out D and trimming. Counted in this sample were about 200,000 clones; 89% of them appeared once. The ten largest clones capture about 5% of the sample.

This clone was detected only once. It lacks a known antigen. Per-base quality was not reported, and no clone a single base away is much larger than it. The study at large found these results: The amount of clinical and demographic metadata varied by source and participant and was provided uncurated.

The collaborating institutions used their own protocols to collect whole blood in K2EDTA tubes. For TCRbeta analysis, collaborator samples were shipped as frozen whole blood, as isolated PBMCs, or as DNA extracted from either sample type. This receptor was identified in a woman between 40 and 55 years old with acute or convalescent COVID-19. The chain is assembled from TRBV9 and TRBJ2-2, with the identity of the D gene unclear. Sequenced input: peripheral blood. The nucleotide sequence reads as follows: TGTGCCAGCAGCCCCACTACGCGATCCGGGGAGCTGTTTTTT. Translated, this gives CASSPTTRSGELFF.